This T cell receptor (beta chain) was observed in a study of blood T cell repertoires in COVID-19. Turning to the study itself: COVID-19 samples from acute and convalescent phases originated in the United States, Italy and Spain.

Per the original methods: Using reference gene primer amplification, nucleated cell counts were estimated. Profiling relied on immunoSEQ multiplex PCR, and the TCRdb table lists in-frame clones only, not all of them. V and J calls and clone size are those listed in that table; D and trimming were worked out from the DNA. The data contain fewer than 200,000 clones, 85% to 90% of them singletons. The CDR3 has 15 amino acids. The germline CDR1 and CDR2 sequences are MDHEN and SYDVKM. Trimming took 7 bases from V and 9 from J, leaving 22 bases between them. Sample: peripheral blood. The TCR comes from a woman aged 65 to 85 with COVID-19, enrolled during active disease. The chain couples TRBV28 to TRBJ2-1; no definite D call. The CDR3 nucleotides read TGTGCCAGCACCACGTCGTTGGGCCAGATGGGTGAGCAGTTCTTC. As protein: CASTTSLGQMGEQFF.